This TCR beta chain was identified in a study of cytomegalovirus exposure and HLA in healthy donors. A multiplex PCR was run with 60 Vbeta primers and 13 Jbeta primers. The data were produced by immunoSEQ multiplex PCR, yet TCRdb's version contains in-frame clones alone and is incomplete. The sample consists of 99,000 or so clones, 75% to 85% of them appearing once. Germline-derived CDR1 and CDR2 are MNHEY and SVGAGI. The CDR3 runs to 12 residues. In the case of this clone: One junction end disagrees with the germline gene, perhaps due to a read error.

This rearrangement joins TRBV6-5 to TRBJ1-2; 8 nucleotides align to TRBD1. Sequenced: PBMCs. The clonotype was recovered from a man aged 18 to 30 in good health and CMV-seronegative. The CDR3 nucleotides read TGTGCCAGCAGTCCTGGACAGGGTAGGATATTCTTC. This encodes CASSPGQGRIFF.